This paragraph reports one T cell receptor beta chain. Its target is not known. This sample was included in a study of cytomegalovirus exposure and HLA in healthy donors. Germline CDR1 MDHEN, CDR2 SYDVKM. The CDR3 extends over 13 amino acids. Trimming removed 3 bases from V and 8 bases from J; junction bases left unmatched: 5. 60 Vbeta and 13 Jbeta primers were used in PCR. Assay: immunoSEQ multiplex PCR; the TCRdb copy retains only in-frame clones and omits some. The sample carries 150,000 to 200,000 clones, about 79% recorded once. Findings of the study overall: According to reports, the classifier identified cytomegalovirus status with high specificity and sensitivity.

The V and J genes are TRBV28 and TRBJ1-2, with 8 bases aligning to TRBD1. The sequence was obtained from a woman aged 45-65 years in good health and CMV-seropositive. Sequencing used PBMCs. The CDR3 DNA follows: TGTGCCAGCAGTTTTCAGGGGGCCAGAGGCTACACCTTC. Amino acids: CASSFQGARGYTF.